The 13 T cell receptor beta chains in this list originate from one sample, sequenced in a study of T cell responses to AZD1222 COVID-19 vaccine. Clones were sequenced by immunoSEQ multiplex PCR, and TCRdb holds only the in-frame ones, with some missing. The sample lists around 110,000 clones; approximately 85% were seen once. Material: peripheral blood, obtained on day 0 of MenACWY control vaccination. Source of these receptors: an adult in good health.

V gene TRBV3-1 (or the pseudogene TRBV3-2) combines with J gene TRBJ1-2, with a tentative D call TRBD1 (6 bases). CDR1 and CDR2 (germline): LGHDT, YNNKEL (reference sequence). This CDR3 is 14 amino acids long. V was cut by 4 bases and J by 6 bases, with 15 bases left in between. CDR3 region: CASSLGQLGHGYTF. The CDR3 DNA follows: TGTGCCAGCAGCCTTGGACAGTTGGGCCATGGCTACACCTTC.

The chain couples TRBV7-9 to TRBJ1-2; tentatively, D is TRBD1 (5 bases). The CDR3 is 17 residues long. The V end was cut by 5 bases, the J end by 4 bases, with 23 bases between. Germline CDR1 SEHNR, CDR2 FQNEAQ (reference sequence). CDR3 sequence (DNA): TGTGCCAGCAGCCCCCGGGGACGGGAAACAGGAAGCTATGGCTACACCTTC. The encoded protein is CASSPRGRETGSYGYTF.

This sequence joins TRBV6-6 and TRBJ2-5, with 7 positions matching TRBD1. The J segment lost 5 bases and the V segment lost 6 bases, leaving 3 bases of the junction unmatched. The CDR3 is 12 amino acids. Germline V CDR1 and CDR2: MNHNY, SVGAGI (reference sequence). The CDR3 region is CASRGQPETQYF. The CDR3 DNA reads as TGTGCCAGCAGGGGACAGCCGGAGACCCAGTACTTC.

The rearrangement uses TRBV27 and TRBJ1-2; 7 bases are a match to TRBD1. CDR1 MNHEY and CDR2 SMNVEV come from the germline V gene (reference sequence). The length of the CDR3 is 11 residues. V shed 10 bases, J shed 5 bases, and the junction held 4 bases outside the gene matches. The CDR3: CATGTAYGYTF. For the CDR3, the DNA is TGTGCCACCGGGACAGCGTATGGCTACACCTTC.

This chain links TRBV5-8 with TRBJ1-3; the D is unclear. Germline-derived CDR1 and CDR2 are SGHTS and YDEGEE. Trimming shortened V by 0 bases and J by 0 bases, and 4 bases separated the two germline ends. The CDR3 is made up of 14 amino acids. This CDR3 reads CASSLGISGNTIYF. CDR3 DNA sequence: TGTGCCAGCAGCTTGGGTATCTCTGGAAACACCATATATTTT.

This clone turned up a few times. V and J are TRBV28 and TRBJ2-2; no reliable D call. Trimming pared 7 bases from V and 1 base from J, leaving 4 bases between. This CDR3 is 12 amino acids long. Per germline, CDR1 MDHEN and CDR2 SYDVKM. The CDR3 nucleotides read TGTGCCAGCATGGAGAACACCGGGGAGCTGTTTTTT. This encodes CASMENTGELFF.

The rearrangement uses TRBV4-2 and TRBJ2-7; D is perhaps TRBD2 (5 bases). CDR3 length: 16 residues. Trimming cost V 0 bases and J 2 bases, with 14 bases left between them. CDR1 is LGHNA, CDR2 YNFKEQ, per germline. This CDR3 is CASSQDRHGIAYEQYF. Written as DNA, the CDR3 is TGTGCCAGCAGCCAAGATCGACACGGGATCGCCTACGAGCAGTACTTC.

This chain links TRBV28 with TRBJ2-7, with 7 bases aligning to TRBD2. Germline CDR1 and CDR2: MDHEN and SYDVKM. The V segment lost 7 bases and the J segment 9 bases; nucleotides outside the gene matches: 12. The CDR3 runs 13 residues. The CDR3 loop reads CASTVGGGRGQYF. The CDR3 region has the DNA TGTGCCAGCACCGTAGGTGGGGGGAGGGGGCAGTACTTC. The full variable domain, its missing parts supplied by reference TRBV28 and TRBJ2-7, is DVKVTQSSRYLVKRTGEKVFLECVQDMDHENMFWYRQDPGLGLRLIYFSYDVKMKEKGDIPEGYSVSREKKERFSLILESASTNQTSMYLCASTVGGGRGQYFGPGTRLTVT.

This clone has just one count. The chain uses TRBV5-1 and TRBJ2-2; tentatively, D is TRBD2 (6 bases). Germline CDR1 reads SGHRS; CDR2 reads YFSETQ. The CDR3 extends over 16 amino acids. V shed 1 base and J shed 1 base, with 11 bases lying between them. The CDR3 sequence: CASSLFTGGNTGELFF. CDR3 sequence (DNA): TGCGCCAGCAGCTTGTTTACCGGGGGGAACACCGGGGAGCTGTTTTTT.

V usage is TRBV18 and J usage is TRBJ1-1; D remains unclear. Looked up from germline, CDR1 is KGHSH and CDR2 is LQKENI. The ends were cut back, 3 bases at V and 4 bases at J, with 12 bases in the middle. The CDR3 is 14 residues long. CDR3 protein: CASSPGVQVTEAFF. In nucleotides, the CDR3 is TGTGCCAGCTCACCCGGGGTGCAGGTCACTGAAGCTTTCTTT.

CDR3 DNA: TGTGCCAGCAGCTTAGACGGGGGGACCTACAATGAGCAGTTCTTC. Its protein is CASSLDGGTYNEQFF. This chain joins TRBV5-5 and TRBJ2-1; the match to TRBD2 covers 7 bases. Germline V lookup: CDR1 SGHKS, CDR2 YYEKEE (reference sequence). V was clipped by 2 bases and J by 2 bases; unmatched bases: 4. The CDR3 has 15 amino acids.

The chain has TRBV3-1 (or the pseudogene TRBV3-2) and TRBJ2-2, with unresolved D. V was cut by 3 bases and J by 13 bases, with 21 bases left in between. Germline CDR1 is LGHDT and CDR2 is YNNKEL (reference sequence). CDR3 length equals 15 residues. This chain's CDR3 is CASSHDQGRAWGLFF. The CDR3, as DNA: TGTGCCAGCAGCCATGACCAAGGCCGGGCGTGGGGGCTGTTTTTT.

The chain joins TRBV5-1 to TRBJ2-7; 7 bases match TRBD1. The CDR3 loop spans 14 amino acids. The V gene's germline CDR1 is SGHRS and CDR2 YFSETQ. Trimming cost V 3 bases and J 3 bases; bases outside gene matches: 6. DNA for the CDR3: TGCGCCAGCAGCTCGCACAGGGGTAACTACGAGCAGTACTTC. Its translation: CASSSHRGNYEQYF.